A single sample gave rise to the 25 T cell receptor beta chains below, sequenced in a study of T cells in Graves' hyperthyroidism and ophthalmopathy. There were TCR beta CDR3 regions amplified from RNA transcripts. The HTBI primer set served for first-round RT-PCR of the TCR CDR3. Each CDR3 protein is one row after TCRdb ran MiXCR on the multiplex PCR reads. The table shows some 350,000 distinct CDR3 sequences, with approximately 19% occurring only once. The sequenced sample was blood. These receptors were collected from a woman between 18 and 29 years old with Graves' hyperthyroidism.

Ten or more counts support this clonotype. The V call is TRBV20-1, the J call TRBJ1-1; D is uncertain. Germline CDR1 is DFQATT and CDR2 is SNEGSKA (reference sequence). V lost 6 bases, J lost 3 bases, and 14 bases lay in between. The length of the CDR3 is 13 residues. The CDR3: CSAVRSAHTEAFF. DNA for the CDR3: TGCAGTGCCGTCCGGTCCGCTCACACTGAAGCTTTCTTT.

This clonotype was counted many times. This chain uses TRBV6-5 with TRBJ1-1, with D perhaps matching TRBD1 (5 bases). Trimming left V 1 base short and J 2 bases short, with 14 bases between. The germline V gene encodes CDR1 MNHEY and CDR2 SVGAGI. The CDR3 runs to 16 residues. CDR3 region: CASSYLPGRRNTEAFF. CDR3 DNA: TGTGCCAGCAGTTACTTACCGGGACGCCGAAACACTGAAGCTTTCTTT.

The sample holds many counts of this clonotype. The V and J genes are TRBV7-9 and TRBJ1-3; no definite D call. CDR3 length: 15 amino acids. Germline V lookup: CDR1 SEHNR, CDR2 FQNEAQ (reference sequence). The germline V and J ends were trimmed by 2 bases and 0 bases, with 8 bases remaining between them. CDR3 sequence: CASSLMGSSGNTIYF. The CDR3 region has the DNA TGTGCCAGCAGCTTAATGGGAAGCTCTGGAAACACCATATATTTT.

This clonotype was seen ten or more times. The chain uses TRBV15 and TRBJ1-1; the match to TRBD1 covers 7 bases. V lost 5 bases, J lost 5 bases, and 5 bases stayed unmatched. The CDR3 length is 13 residues. In germline, CDR1 is LNHNV, CDR2 YYDKDF (reference sequence). The DNA for the CDR3 is TGTGCCACCAGCGGTAGACAGGGAACTGAAGCTTTCTTT. This gives the protein CATSGRQGTEAFF.

This clonotype was seen ten or more times. This sequence joins TRBV15 and TRBJ2-7; 9 bases are a match to TRBD1. V was pared by 0 bases and J by 4 bases, with 4 bases of the junction left unmatched. The CDR3 contains 15 residues. CDR1 LNHNV and CDR2 YYDKDF come from the germline V gene (reference sequence). The CDR3 nucleotides are TGTGCCACCAGCAGAGATCTCGGGACAGGGTACGAGCAGTACTTC. Its protein product is CATSRDLGTGYEQYF. Together with reference TRBV15 and TRBJ2-7, the CDR3 gives the full variable domain: DAMVIQNPRYQVTQFGKPVTLSCSQTLNHNVMYWYQQKSSQAPKLLFHYYDKDFNNEADTPDNFQSRRPNTSFCFLDIRSPGLGDTAMYLCATSRDLGTGYEQYFGPGTRLTVT.

This clonotype was detected many times. V is TRBV12-3 or TRBV12-4 and J is TRBJ2-7, with 8 nucleotides matching TRBD1. The V segment lost 5 bases and the J segment 7 bases; nucleotides outside the gene matches: 7. The CDR3 runs 13 residues. CDR3 residues: CASSVGDRMEQYF. CDR3 sequence (DNA): TGTGCCAGCAGTGTAGGGGACAGGATGGAGCAGTACTTC.

Many counts were recorded for this clonotype. The chain combines TRBV5-6 with TRBJ1-2, with D unresolved. V dropped 4 bases and J dropped 2 bases, with 12 bases sitting between them. The CDR3 length is 14 residues. Germline V gene lookup returns CDR1 SGHDT and CDR2 YYEEEE. The CDR3 bases are TGTGCCAGCAGCCTACCGGACGGGAACTATGGCTACACCTTC. Protein product: CASSLPDGNYGYTF.

This clonotype was counted ten times or more. This sequence joins TRBV7-2 and TRBJ2-7; D is unclear. The CDR3 sequence is 13 residues long. V shed 8 bases and J shed 5 bases, with 16 bases lying between them. CDR1 is SGHTA and CDR2 is FQGNSA in the germline V gene. DNA of the CDR3: TGTGCCAGCGGAACTTGGGCCCGGGACGAGCAGTACTTC. Translating it yields CASGTWARDEQYF. The variable domain in full, with the rest retrieved from reference TRBV7-2 and TRBJ2-7, is GAGVSQSPSNKVTEKGKDVELRCDPISGHTALYWYRQSLGQGLEFLIYFQGNSAPDKSGLPSDRFSAERTGGSVSTLTIQRTQQEDSAVYLCASGTWARDEQYFGPGTRLTVT.

This clonotype appeared many times. This chain links TRBV6-5 with TRBJ1-5; D unclear. Germline loops: CDR1 MNHEY, CDR2 SVGAGI. The CDR3 runs to 14 residues. V lost 2 bases to trimming and J lost 3 bases, with 8 bases between them. CDR3 in DNA: TGTGCCAGCAGTTACGGACCAGTCAATCAGCCCCAGCATTTT. Translated: CASSYGPVNQPQHF.

This sequence joins TRBV13 and TRBJ2-7; TRBD1 aligns across 12 bases. This CDR3 has 18 amino acids. Germline V CDR1 and CDR2: PRHDT, FYEKMQ (reference sequence). With 5 bases clipped from V and 7 bases from J, the junction kept 18 bases outside the gene matches. CDR3 amino acids: CASSPSQYRDRGPGEQYF. In DNA, the CDR3 is TGTGCCAGCAGCCCCTCCCAATACCGGGACAGGGGGCCAGGAGAGCAGTACTTC.

J is TRBJ1-1 and V is TRBV15; D is ambiguous. This CDR3 spans 14 amino acids. Trimming left V 1 base short and J 7 bases short, with 13 bases between. Germline lookup yields CDR1 LNHNV and CDR2 YYDKDF (reference sequence). The CDR3 region is CATSRVGQEDEAFF. The CDR3 DNA reads TGTGCCACCAGCAGAGTCGGGCAGGAAGATGAAGCTTTCTTT.

The sample holds many counts of this clonotype. The rearrangement links TRBV11-2 to TRBJ2-6; 7 bases line up with TRBD2. This CDR3 spans 19 amino acids. With 5 bases clipped from V and 0 bases from J, the junction kept 13 bases outside the gene matches. Germline values: CDR1 SGHAT, CDR2 FQNNGV. This CDR3 is CASSTFPGGGTSGANVLTF. The CDR3 DNA reads TGTGCCAGCAGCACCTTCCCGGGAGGAGGGACCTCTGGGGCCAACGTCCTGACTTTC.

Ten or more counts support this clonotype. J is TRBJ2-2 and V is TRBV2, with D possibly TRBD2 on 5 matching bases. The CDR3 totals 15 residues. From germline, CDR1 is SNHLY and CDR2 FYNNEI. V lost 6 bases and J lost 1, with 12 bases in between. In DNA, the CDR3 is TGTGCCAGCAGCAGGAGGCAGTTGAACACCGGGGAGCTGTTTTTT. This codes for CASSRRQLNTGELFF.

This clonotype was seen at least ten times. J is TRBJ2-7 and V is TRBV6-1, with 8 bases lining up with TRBD2. The CDR3 is 14 residues long. Trimming removed 6 bases from V and 2 bases from J; junction bases left unmatched: 6. The germline V gene encodes CDR1 MNHNS and CDR2 SASEGT. CDR3 amino acids: CASRRGLDPYEQYF. The DNA for the CDR3 is TGTGCCAGCAGGAGGGGACTAGACCCCTACGAGCAGTACTTC.

The chain uses TRBV5-1 and TRBJ1-3, with 8 nucleotides matching TRBD1. V shed 5 bases and J 0 bases; nucleotides not matched to a gene: 4. CDR1 is SGHRS and CDR2 is YFSETQ in the germline V gene. This CDR3 region has 15 residues. The CDR3 reads CASRADRGSGNTIYF. The CDR3 nucleotides read TGCGCCAGCAGAGCTGACAGGGGCTCTGGAAACACCATATATTTT.

This clonotype has only a few counts. The chain recombines TRBV7-3 with TRBJ2-2, with 8 bases matching TRBD2. The germline V gene has CDR1 SGHTA and CDR2 FQGTGA. This CDR3 region has 17 residues. The V segment lost 1 base and the J segment 4 bases; nucleotides outside the gene matches: 8. CDR3 DNA sequence: TGTGCCAGCAGCTTAATGGCCGGGGGGGCTGGCACCGGGGAGCTGTTTTTT. Its protein product is CASSLMAGGAGTGELFF.

This clonotype came up many times. The rearrangement joins TRBV5-6 to TRBJ2-7; maybe TRBD1 (6 bases). The CDR3 is 13 residues long. The germline V gene encodes CDR1 SGHDT and CDR2 YYEEEE. V was pared by 4 bases and J by 4 bases, with 12 bases between. CDR3 DNA: TGTGCCAGCAGCCCCGGGACACCTTACGAGCAGTACTTC. This sequence encodes CASSPGTPYEQYF.

This clonotype was seen ten or more times. The chain recombines TRBV28 with TRBJ1-2, with D possibly TRBD1 on 6 matching bases. The CDR3 covers 16 residues. Trimming removed 7 bases from V and 5 bases from J, with 23 bases in between. Germline V CDR1 and CDR2: MDHEN, SYDVKM. The CDR3 is CASTTPRRGGGYGYTF. CDR3 bases: TGTGCCAGCACCACTCCCCGCCGAGGGGGTGGGTATGGCTACACCTTC.

This clonotype was seen many times. V usage is TRBV25-1 and J usage is TRBJ1-5; D call uncertain. The germline V gene has CDR1 MGHDK and CDR2 SYGVNS. This CDR3 has 15 residues. V shed 2 bases and J shed 6 bases, with 14 bases lying between them. CDR3: CASSEGVGEVQPQHF. DNA for the CDR3: TGTGCCAGCAGTGAAGGTGTGGGCGAGGTTCAGCCCCAGCATTTT.

This clonotype has a count of ten or more. This chain uses TRBV7-2 with TRBJ2-7; 9 nucleotides agree with TRBD2. The CDR3 totals 12 residues. Germline CDR1 SGHTA, CDR2 FQGNSA. With V trimmed by 3 bases and J by 12 bases, 6 bases remained unmatched. CDR3 amino acids: CASSFRLAAWYF. The CDR3 coding sequence is TGTGCCAGCAGCTTCAGACTAGCGGCATGGTACTTC.

This clonotype has just a few counts. This chain joins TRBV12-3 or TRBV12-4 and TRBJ2-2; no reliable D call. The CDR3 loop spans 20 amino acids. Between the trimmed V and J ends, which lost 3 bases and 7 bases, there was a span of 30 bases. The CDR3 nucleotides are TGTGCCAGCAGTTTTTTTCCCCAGCGTGGATTGATGATGCGTGTCGGGGAGCTGTTTTTT. It yields the protein CASSFFPQRGLMMRVGELFF.

This clonotype appeared many times. CDR3 DNA sequence: TGTGCCAGCAGCCAAGATCTCCGGGCCTACGAGCAGTACTTC. Its translation: CASSQDLRAYEQYF. The V and J genes are TRBV4-2 and TRBJ2-7; D not resolved. CDR1 LGHNA and CDR2 YNFKEQ come from the germline V gene. The length of the CDR3 is 14 residues. V was cut by 0 bases and J by 2 bases, with 8 bases left in between.

This clonotype has ten or more counts. The chain has TRBV10-3 and TRBJ1-5; no firm D call. The CDR3 extends over 14 amino acids. Germline V gene lookup returns CDR1 ENHRY and CDR2 SYGVKD. V dropped 1 base and J dropped 3 bases, with 7 bases sitting between them. The DNA for the CDR3 is TGTGCCATCAGTGAGTGGGCAGCCAATCAGCCCCAGCATTTT. It specifies CAISEWAANQPQHF.

This clonotype was seen ten or more times. V gene TRBV5-1 combines with J gene TRBJ2-7; no definite D call. Germline CDR1 and CDR2: SGHRS and YFSETQ. Deletions cut 0 bases from V and 4 bases from J, with 8 bases between. The CDR3 extends over 13 amino acids. The DNA of the CDR3 is TGCGCCAGCAGCTTGGTGGTGGGGTACGAGCAGTACTTC. As protein: CASSLVVGYEQYF.

The chain carries TRBV5-1 and TRBJ1-2; D not certain. Germline V gene lookup returns CDR1 SGHRS and CDR2 YFSETQ. The CDR3 loop spans 15 amino acids. The V and J ends lost 2 bases and 2 bases respectively, with 13 bases between them. The CDR3 sequence is CASSFDPLANYGYTF. In nucleotides, the CDR3 is TGCGCCAGCAGCTTCGACCCTCTCGCGAACTATGGCTACACCTTC.